These T cell receptor beta chains were read from a single sample in a study of T cell responses to AZD1222 COVID-19 vaccine. Libraries were prepared by immunoSEQ multiplex PCR; TCRdb keeps only in-frame clonotypes and omits some of them. Of about 140,000 clones listed, 90% are singletons. The source was peripheral blood, collected on day 0 of AZD1222 vaccination. Every receptor here comes from an adult in good health. Both conserved end residues are part of each CDR3. A D gene is named only where the DNA matches it firmly.

cdr3_aa: CASSFRQGEEEKLFF
cdr3_length: 15
v_call: TRBV11-3
d_call: -

cdr3_aa: CASRDRHEQYF
cdr3_length: 11
v_call: TRBV12-3/TRBV12-4
d_call: -

cdr3_aa: CASSLQGSTEAFF
cdr3_length: 13
v_call: TRBV9
d_call: -

cdr3_aa: CASSLGGPKNIQYF
cdr3_length: 14
v_call: TRBV5-1
d_call: -

cdr3_aa: CAWSGVVGGRTEAFF
cdr3_length: 15
v_call: TRBV30
d_call: -

cdr3_aa: CAWSWDRIEAFF
cdr3_length: 12
v_call: TRBV30
d_call: -

cdr3_aa: CASSLESQGGTEAFF
cdr3_length: 15
v_call: TRBV11-3
d_call: -

cdr3_aa: CASSPEVPTGYTEAFF
cdr3_length: 16
v_call: TRBV18
d_call: TRBD1

cdr3_aa: CASSLAESRGWAFPQHF
cdr3_length: 17
v_call: TRBV7-2
d_call: -

cdr3_aa: CASSSSGLVANEQFF
cdr3_length: 15
v_call: TRBV6-6
d_call: TRBD2

cdr3_aa: CASRGQEIYEQYF
cdr3_length: 13
v_call: TRBV12-3/TRBV12-4
d_call: -

cdr3_aa: CAWSLQAFSGNTIYF
cdr3_length: 15
v_call: TRBV30
d_call: -

cdr3_aa: CASSETPGRNEQFF
cdr3_length: 14
v_call: TRBV11-3
d_call: -

cdr3_aa: CASSLQGAGEKLFF
cdr3_length: 14
v_call: TRBV5-4
d_call: TRBD1

cdr3_aa: CASSFAGSDGYTF
cdr3_length: 13
v_call: TRBV6-5
d_call: -

cdr3_aa: CASSGEGGPDTQYF
cdr3_length: 14
v_call: TRBV11-2
d_call: -

cdr3_aa: CASSAAEAYEQYF
cdr3_length: 13
v_call: TRBV19
d_call: -

cdr3_aa: CASSAGVAGGGVTGELFF
cdr3_length: 18
v_call: TRBV2
d_call: TRBD2

cdr3_aa: CASSFLNSPLHF
cdr3_length: 12
v_call: TRBV7-9
d_call: -

cdr3_aa: CSVTGAPTRETQYF
cdr3_length: 14
v_call: TRBV29-1
d_call: TRBD1

cdr3_aa: CASSLVGGPMNTEAFF
cdr3_length: 16
v_call: TRBV7-9
d_call: -

cdr3_aa: CASSGSRGGETQYF
cdr3_length: 14
v_call: TRBV27
d_call: TRBD2

cdr3_aa: CACRRGGVSTDTQYF
cdr3_length: 15
v_call: TRBV6-5
d_call: -

cdr3_aa: CASSKAPRLGQGARGEQFF
cdr3_length: 19
v_call: TRBV21-1
d_call: -

cdr3_aa: CASSGSEIYNEQFF
cdr3_length: 14
v_call: TRBV5-1
d_call: -

cdr3_aa: CASSLTRSHPGNTIYF
cdr3_length: 16
v_call: TRBV5-6
d_call: -

cdr3_aa: CASSLIGQGGQPQHF
cdr3_length: 15
v_call: TRBV5-6
d_call: TRBD1

cdr3_aa: CASSSGLAEPNEQFF
cdr3_length: 15
v_call: TRBV3-1/TRBV3-2
d_call: TRBD2

cdr3_aa: CASSRAGPPEAFF
cdr3_length: 13
v_call: TRBV18
d_call: -

cdr3_aa: CASNRRESVTIYF
cdr3_length: 13
v_call: TRBV27
d_call: -

cdr3_aa: CASTAGEPTGELFF
cdr3_length: 14
v_call: TRBV6-5
d_call: TRBD2

cdr3_aa: CASSPGTSGSIPDTQYF
cdr3_length: 17
v_call: TRBV27
d_call: TRBD2

cdr3_aa: CASSVGPGPSANEKLFF
cdr3_length: 17
v_call: TRBV9
d_call: -

cdr3_aa: CASSLITGMGYTF
cdr3_length: 13
v_call: TRBV5-1
d_call: -

cdr3_aa: CASSTLQGEDGYTF
cdr3_length: 14
v_call: TRBV18
d_call: TRBD1

cdr3_aa: CASSATNYGYTF
cdr3_length: 12
v_call: TRBV18
d_call: -

cdr3_aa: CASSLSGSPYEQYF
cdr3_length: 14
v_call: TRBV7-2
d_call: -

cdr3_aa: CASSLRGEKLFF
cdr3_length: 12
v_call: TRBV7-9
d_call: -

cdr3_aa: CASSFDTWSEAFF
cdr3_length: 13
v_call: TRBV12-3/TRBV12-4
d_call: -

cdr3_aa: CASSYPGQFLSGYTF
cdr3_length: 15
v_call: TRBV6-6
d_call: TRBD1

cdr3_aa: CASSPGQGVGETQYF
cdr3_length: 15
v_call: TRBV18
d_call: TRBD1

cdr3_aa: CASSRNSGNTIYF
cdr3_length: 13
v_call: TRBV27
d_call: -

cdr3_aa: CASSPKDRAYEQYF
cdr3_length: 14
v_call: TRBV18
d_call: TRBD1

cdr3_aa: CARAAGNTGELFF
cdr3_length: 13
v_call: TRBV30
d_call: -

cdr3_aa: CAWSQRTDNGYTF
cdr3_length: 13
v_call: TRBV30
d_call: -

cdr3_aa: CASSLGTGFSEQYF
cdr3_length: 14
v_call: TRBV27
d_call: TRBD1

cdr3_aa: CASSFGDRAYEQYF
cdr3_length: 14
v_call: TRBV27
d_call: TRBD1

cdr3_aa: CASSEAWRGLYEQYF
cdr3_length: 15
v_call: TRBV6-1
d_call: -

cdr3_aa: CASSQDRGSYGYTF
cdr3_length: 14
v_call: TRBV3-1/TRBV3-2
d_call: TRBD1

cdr3_aa: CASTDTRGQPQHF
cdr3_length: 13
v_call: TRBV19
d_call: -

cdr3_aa: CASSTGQADQPQHF
cdr3_length: 14
v_call: TRBV6-5
d_call: TRBD1